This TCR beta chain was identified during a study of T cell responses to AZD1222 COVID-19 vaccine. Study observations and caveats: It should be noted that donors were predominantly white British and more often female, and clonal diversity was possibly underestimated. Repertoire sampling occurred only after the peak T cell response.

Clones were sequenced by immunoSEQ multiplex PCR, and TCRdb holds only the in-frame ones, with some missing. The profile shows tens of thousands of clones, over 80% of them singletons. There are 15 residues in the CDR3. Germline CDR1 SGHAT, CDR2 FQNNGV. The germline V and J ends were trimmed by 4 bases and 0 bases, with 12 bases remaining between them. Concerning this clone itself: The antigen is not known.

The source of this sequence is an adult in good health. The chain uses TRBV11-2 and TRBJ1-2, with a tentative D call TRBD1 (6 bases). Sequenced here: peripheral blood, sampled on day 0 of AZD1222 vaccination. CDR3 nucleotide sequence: TGTGCCAGCAGCTATCGACAGGCGACTAACTATGGCTACACCTTC. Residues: CASSYRQATNYGYTF.